Listed below are T cell receptor beta chains from one sample, sequenced in a study of cytomegalovirus exposure and HLA in healthy donors. The data were produced by immunoSEQ multiplex PCR, yet TCRdb's version contains in-frame clones alone and is incomplete. The sample has about 170,000 clones, around 85% seen once; the top ten hold about 2%. The sample comprised PBMCs. Receptors were obtained from a male donor in good health and CMV-seronegative. Each CDR3 is given with its conserved first and last residue. Expanded clones get a size class; other rows say once, few or many, or leave the size out.

v_gene	abundance	j_gene	CDR3aa
TRBV10-3	NA	TRBJ2-2	CAISDSRNTGELFF
TRBV4-1	NA	TRBJ2-7	CASSQPRRGGSYEQYF
TRBV7-8	few	TRBJ1-2	CASSSRHSLMGGYTF
TRBV19	NA	TRBJ1-3	CASSIDEGEAGNTIYF
TRBV5-1	NA	TRBJ1-6	CASRTGIRNSPLHF
TRBV4-2	NA	TRBJ1-4	CASSQVTGLNEKLFF
TRBV2	once	TRBJ1-5	CASQAEGQSGNQPQHF
TRBV7-6	NA	TRBJ1-6	CASSSETGTLYSPLHF
TRBV4-1	NA	TRBJ2-6	CASSPPRDRDYSGANVLTF
TRBV11-3	NA	TRBJ2-7	CASSLASGAPYEQYF
TRBV30	once	TRBJ1-3	CAWSPRRTGSGNTIYF
TRBV5-4	NA	TRBJ1-2	CASRLDREGYGYTF
TRBV5-1	NA	TRBJ1-5	CASSLAGEGDQPQHF
TRBV2	NA	TRBJ1-1	CASLGGMNTEAFF
TRBV19	NA	TRBJ1-6	CASSTIGQGESPLHF
TRBV5-1	NA	TRBJ1-1	CASSAWDRGPLNTEAFF
TRBV29-1	NA	TRBJ2-5	CSVGVDRLETQYF
TRBV12-5	NA	TRBJ2-7	CASGTGATFSDEQYF
TRBV6-1	NA	TRBJ1-2	CASSAGQAGGYTF
TRBV11-1	once	TRBJ2-7	CASSYGSYEQYF
TRBV6-5	NA	TRBJ1-3	CASRDGQGGNTIYF
TRBV5-4	NA	TRBJ2-5	CASSLEGRGAETQYF
TRBV30	NA	TRBJ1-2	CAWSRGGQVYGYTF
TRBV6-5	NA	TRBJ1-2	CASSYSQAPYGYTF
TRBV5-8	NA	TRBJ2-5	CASSLRENQETQYF
TRBV19	NA	TRBJ1-3	CASSRPGQPGNTIYF
TRBV6-1	NA	TRBJ1-1	CASSELGRAEAFF
TRBV5-1	NA	TRBJ2-7	CASSLGTGISYGQYF
TRBV2	NA	TRBJ2-7	CASVRTGGEYEQYF
TRBV9	NA	TRBJ2-1	CASSIAGGYEQFF
TRBV30	NA	TRBJ1-5	CAWAHTSRQYSNQPQHF
TRBV11-2	NA	TRBJ1-2	CASSLDHYPGLGYTF
TRBV2	NA	TRBJ2-5	CASSLLPGQGAKEQYF
TRBV12-5	NA	TRBJ2-3	CASGSRVSTDTQYF
TRBV7-2	NA	TRBJ1-1	CASSLVRGTEAFF
TRBV5-1	NA	TRBJ1-1	CASSFGTERGTEAFF
TRBV2	NA	TRBJ1-1	CASSQAWAESEAFF
TRBV6-6	NA	TRBJ2-1	CATLMTSGGPNEQFF
TRBV6-6	NA	TRBJ1-2	CASSSSRDSSYGYTF
TRBV11-3	NA	TRBJ1-1	CASQQGTNTEAFF
TRBV14	NA	TRBJ1-3	CASSQDLSGNTIYF
TRBV11-2	once	TRBJ2-7	CASSPGQGSYEQYF
TRBV6-6	NA	TRBJ2-7	CASSSRLNYEQYF
TRBV7-8	NA	NA	CASSLRIDYEQYF
TRBV4-3	NA	TRBJ2-7	CASSQDLARRGPYEQYF
TRBV4-3	NA	TRBJ2-3	CASSQESGDTQYF
TRBV9	NA	TRBJ1-1	CASSVGSTLNTEAFF
TRBV7-8	NA	TRBJ1-5	CASSSMTGGIVPQHF
TRBV4-1	NA	TRBJ2-2	CASSQTIGQRNTGELFF
TRBV5-1	NA	TRBJ1-5	CASSPGQENQPQHF
TRBV5-8	NA	TRBJ1-5	CASSLGGAGQPQHF
TRBV10-3	NA	TRBJ1-5	CAISDAGHQPQHF
TRBV5-4	NA	TRBJ2-5	CASSLAQGALGTQYF
TRBV19	once	TRBJ1-4	CASSSRTGYFNEKLFF
TRBV5-8	NA	TRBJ1-2	CASSFAPTNYGYTF